The 26 T cell receptor beta chains below all came from one sample that was sequenced in a study of control samples from healthy donors and cancer patients. The assay was immunoSEQ multiplex PCR, and TCRdb's table has in-frame clones only and misses some. Here the sample spans some 120,000 clones, just under 95% being singletons. Sample: blood. The receptors were gathered from a man aged 25 to 45 in good health.

The chain couples TRBV5-1 to TRBJ1-1, with D unclear. Trimming shortened V by 4 bases and J by 2 bases, and 9 bases separated the two germline ends. The CDR3 totals 13 residues. In germline, CDR1 is SGHRS, CDR2 YFSETQ. The CDR3 sequence is CASSEGQNTEAFF. CDR3 DNA: TGCGCCAGCAGCGAGGGTCAAAACACTGAAGCTTTCTTT.

The chain couples TRBV4-2 to TRBJ2-1; 7 bases fit TRBD2. V dropped 0 bases and J dropped 10; count of bases not matched to a gene: 18. The CDR3 has 18 amino acids. CDR1 LGHNA and CDR2 YNFKEQ come from the germline V gene. The CDR3 sequence: CASSQEGFAVPSGSEQFF. The CDR3 nucleotides read TGTGCCAGCAGCCAAGAGGGGTTCGCCGTGCCTAGCGGATCGGAGCAGTTCTTC.

The CDR3 region has the DNA TGTGCCAGCAGCCAAGATCTAGGCTTTCTGACCGGAAACACCATATATTTT. It translates to CASSQDLGFLTGNTIYF. The chain has TRBV14 and TRBJ1-3; no clear D gene. Germline values: CDR1 SGHDN, CDR2 FVKESK. This CDR3 spans 17 amino acids. V was trimmed by 0 bases and J by 4 bases, leaving 16 bases between them.

The chain has TRBV7-6 and TRBJ2-7; D not certain. Germline CDR1 SGHVS, CDR2 FNYEAQ. V was cut by 5 bases and J by 4 bases, with 27 bases left in between. The CDR3 has 18 amino acids. As DNA, the CDR3 is TGTGCCAGCAGCCCCTCCCTACCAGGTGCAGCTTCAAGGTACGAGCAGTACTTC. It yields the protein CASSPSLPGAASRYEQYF.

The rearrangement joins TRBV7-9 to TRBJ1-3; D ambiguous. This CDR3 contains 15 residues. V was cut by 1 base and J by 1 base, with 8 bases left in between. Per the germline V gene, CDR1 is SEHNR and CDR2 is FQNEAQ (reference sequence). The CDR3 loop reads CASSLDARSGNTIYF. The CDR3 DNA sequence: TGTGCCAGCAGCTTAGATGCGAGATCTGGAAACACCATATATTTT. Complete variable domain (other parts from reference TRBV7-9 and TRBJ1-3): DTGVSQNPRHKITKRGQNVTFRCDPISEHNRLYWYRQTLGQGPEFLTYFQNEAQLEKSRLLSDRFSAERPKGSFSTLEIQRTEQGDSAMYLCASSLDARSGNTIYFGEGSWLTVV.

The J gene is TRBJ2-1, the V gene TRBV11-2; TRBD1 matches at 8 bases. Trimming cost V 5 bases and J 8 bases; bases outside gene matches: 11. Germline assignment: CDR1 SGHAT and CDR2 FQNNGV. The CDR3 has 15 amino acids. The CDR3 spells CASSPRGRVRDEQFF. As DNA, the CDR3 is TGTGCCAGCAGCCCCAGGGGGCGCGTTAGGGATGAGCAGTTCTTC.

CDR3 residues: CASSLASGGGEKLFF. CDR3 DNA: TGTGCCAGCAGCTTAGCAAGTGGGGGTGGTGAAAAACTGTTTTTT. This rearrangement joins TRBV7-9 to TRBJ1-4; perhaps TRBD1 as D (5 bases). CDR1 and CDR2 (germline): SEHNR, FQNEAQ (reference sequence). Trimming stripped 0 bases from V and 7 bases from J, with 12 bases between. The CDR3 length is 15 residues.

The rearrangement links TRBV28 to TRBJ1-5; D may be TRBD1 (6 bases). Germline-derived CDR1 and CDR2 are MDHEN and SYDVKM. This CDR3 region has 15 residues. The ends were cut back, 3 bases at V and 3 bases at J, with 12 bases in the middle. CDR3 loop: CASSLWGHINQPQHF. The CDR3 DNA reads TGTGCCAGCAGTTTGTGGGGACATATCAATCAGCCCCAGCATTTT. Based on the CDR3 plus reference TRBV28 and TRBJ1-5, the full variable domain is DVKVTQSSRYLVKRTGEKVFLECVQDMDHENMFWYRQDPGLGLRLIYFSYDVKMKEKGDIPEGYSVSREKKERFSLILESASTNQTSMYLCASSLWGHINQPQHFGDGTRLSIL.

The J gene is TRBJ2-1, the V gene TRBV19; 7 bases fit TRBD2. CDR3 size: 14 residues. The V gene end was trimmed by 3 bases and the J gene end by 3 bases; junction bases not matched to a gene: 2. CDR1 LNHDA and CDR2 SQIVND come from the germline V gene (reference sequence). The CDR3: CASSITGGYNEQFF. The CDR3 nucleotides are TGTGCCAGTAGTATTACGGGAGGCTACAATGAGCAGTTCTTC.

On this clone itself: Distinct nucleotide sequences in the sample also encode this CDR3. The chain is built from TRBV19 and TRBJ1-1; D unclear. The CDR3 has 12 residues. CDR1 is LNHDA, CDR2 SQIVND, per germline (reference sequence). Deletions cut 6 bases from V and 1 base from J, with 6 bases between. CDR3 region: CASRTGNTEAFF. CDR3 DNA: TGTGCCAGTAGAACGGGGAACACTGAAGCTTTCTTT.

The chain recombines TRBV28 with TRBJ1-5, with a possible D match to TRBD1 (5 bases). The germline V gene has CDR1 MDHEN and CDR2 SYDVKM. V lost 6 bases to trimming and J lost 4 bases, with 16 bases between them. CDR3 length: 15 amino acids. The DNA for the CDR3 is TGTGCCAGCAGATACCGGGACCGAGAAAATCAGCCCCAGCATTTT. Residues: CASRYRDRENQPQHF.

The chain employs TRBV25-1 and TRBJ2-3, with 8 bases matching TRBD2. Trimming at V came to 7 bases and at J to 1 base, leaving 1 base not matched to a gene. Germline V CDR1 and CDR2: MGHDK, SYGVNS. The CDR3 runs to 13 residues. This CDR3 is CASNSGGTDTQYF. The CDR3 bases are TGTGCCAGCAATAGCGGGGGCACAGATACGCAGTATTTT.

About this clone: The conserved closing phenylalanine or tryptophan is absent in this CDR3, likely reflecting a read error. The limits of the CDR3 on the DNA are not certain, so only TCRdb's listed CDR3 is given. The chain is built from TRBV3-1 (or the pseudogene TRBV3-2) and TRBJ1-2. Counting both end residues, the CDR3 totals 8 amino acids. Per the germline V gene, CDR1 is LGHDT and CDR2 is YNNKEL (reference sequence). The CDR3 here is CASSPMIS.

The rearrangement uses TRBV30 and TRBJ1-2; D may be TRBD1 (5 bases). CDR3 length: 10 amino acids. Germline CDR1 reads GTSNPN; CDR2 reads SVGIG (reference sequence). Between the trimmed V and J ends, which lost 5 bases and 8 bases, there was a span of 9 bases. CDR3 bases: TGTGCCTGGGGGGCGCTGGGCTACACCTTC. It specifies CAWGALGYTF.

V gene TRBV4-3 combines with J gene TRBJ1-2, with TRBD1 matching over 7 bases. CDR3 length: 15 amino acids. Trimming took 0 bases from V and 3 from J; bases not matched to a gene: 4. The germline CDR1 and CDR2 sequences are LGHNA and YSLEER. In DNA form, the CDR3 reads TGCGCCAGCAGCCAAGAAGAGGGGGCCGACTATGGCTACACCTTC. This encodes CASSQEEGADYGYTF.

The chain has TRBV5-1 and TRBJ2-7, with 7 bases fitting TRBD1. The CDR3 is 15 amino acids. V trimming: 0 bases; J trimming: 0 bases; junction bases outside the gene matches: 3. CDR1 is SGHRS and CDR2 is YFSETQ in the germline V gene. CDR3 in DNA: TGCGCCAGCAGCTTGGTAGGGGGCCTCTCCTACGAGCAGTACTTC. Encoded protein: CASSLVGGLSYEQYF.

In its sample, this clone was seen a few times. The chain joins TRBV5-6 to TRBJ1-3; no clear D. Germline assignment: CDR1 SGHDT and CDR2 YYEEEE. Trimming took off 2 bases at V and 0 bases at J, with 6 bases between the two ends. The CDR3 has 14 residues. The CDR3, as DNA: TGTGCCAGCAGCTTAGGAGTCTCTGGAAACACCATATATTTT. This codes for CASSLGVSGNTIYF.

The rearrangement links TRBV4-2 to TRBJ1-6; D not resolved. The germline V gene has CDR1 LGHNA and CDR2 YNFKEQ. V was trimmed by 0 bases and J by 8 bases, leaving 17 bases between them. This CDR3 has 17 residues. CDR3 sequence reads: CASSQDRALQAYSPLHF. The CDR3 DNA sequence: TGTGCCAGCAGCCAAGATCGGGCATTGCAGGCCTATTCACCCCTCCACTTT.

The chain uses TRBV6-4 and TRBJ1-6; 10 nucleotides align to TRBD1. Germline CDR1 MRHNA, CDR2 SNTAGT. Losses at the gene ends were 6 bases for V and 7 bases for J; bases not matched to a gene: 6. The CDR3 is made up of 15 amino acids. The CDR3 nucleotides read TGTGCCAGCAGCGGGACAGGGGATGGGAATTCACCCCTCCACTTT. Its protein is CASSGTGDGNSPLHF.

With regard to this clone: Other DNA sequences from this sample encode an identical CDR3 as well. This chain connects TRBV30 to TRBJ2-2; 11 bases are a match to TRBD1. This CDR3 contains 15 residues. After removal of 0 bases from V and 9 bases from J, the junction contained 6 bases not matched to a gene. Germline V gene lookup returns CDR1 GTSNPN and CDR2 SVGIG (reference sequence). The CDR3: CAWSVMGTGGRELFF. The DNA for the CDR3 is TGTGCCTGGAGTGTAATGGGGACAGGGGGGCGGGAGCTGTTTTTT.

The chain joins TRBV29-1 to TRBJ1-2; 7 bases are shared with TRBD1. The CDR3 is made up of 13 amino acids. The V segment lost 4 bases and the J segment 4 bases; nucleotides outside the gene matches: 6. The germline V gene has CDR1 SQVTM and CDR2 ANQGSEA. Here the CDR3 reads CSVGQGEVYGYTF. The DNA for the CDR3 is TGCAGCGTTGGACAGGGCGAGGTCTATGGCTACACCTTC.

The chain is built from TRBV19 and TRBJ2-1; 10 bases are a match to TRBD1. J gave up 6 bases and V 7 bases, and 3 bases lay outside the gene matches. The germline CDR1 and CDR2 sequences are LNHDA and SQIVND (reference sequence). The CDR3 totals 13 residues. This CDR3 is CASNRTGGNEQFF. DNA of the CDR3: TGTGCCAGTAATCGGACAGGGGGCAATGAGCAGTTCTTC. Drawing the rest from reference TRBV19 and TRBJ2-1, the complete variable domain is DGGITQSPKYLFRKEGQNVTLSCEQNLNHDAMYWYRQDPGQGLRLIYYSQIVNDFQKGDIAEGYSVSREKKESFPLTVTSAQKNPTAFYLCASNRTGGNEQFFGPGTRLTVL.

This clone appeared once. V gene TRBV12-3 or TRBV12-4 combines with J gene TRBJ2-1; 7 bases align to TRBD1. This CDR3 is 11 amino acids long. J lost 15 bases, V lost 4 bases, and 6 bases had no gene match. CDR3 region: CASSSGTEAFF. The CDR3 nucleotides read TGTGCCAGCAGTTCCGGGACAGAGGCGTTCTTC.

The chain combines TRBV5-1 with TRBJ1-5, with D perhaps matching TRBD1 (5 bases). Germline lookup yields CDR1 SGHRS and CDR2 YFSETQ. With 0 bases removed from V and 6 bases from J, the gap between germline ends came to 10 bases. This CDR3 is built from 14 residues. In DNA form, the CDR3 reads TGCGCCAGCAGCTTGGGCAGGGACGGTCAGCCCCAGCATTTT. Encoded protein: CASSLGRDGQPQHF. Filled out from reference TRBV5-1 and TRBJ1-5, the complete variable domain reads KAGVTQTPRYLIKTRGQQVTLSCSPISGHRSVSWYQQTPGQGLQFLFEYFSETQRNKGNFPGRFSGRQFSNSRSEMNVSTLELGDSALYLCASSLGRDGQPQHFGDGTRLSIL.

The chain is built from TRBV19 and TRBJ2-3; 8 nucleotides agree with TRBD1. The CDR3 has 15 amino acids. Germline CDR1 and CDR2: LNHDA and SQIVND (reference sequence). Unmatched junction bases numbered 5, after V lost 6 bases and J lost 0 bases. The DNA of the CDR3 is TGTGCCAGTAGAACCCGGGACAGGAGCACAGATACGCAGTATTTT. Encoded protein: CASRTRDRSTDTQYF.

The chain recombines TRBV3-1 (or the pseudogene TRBV3-2) with TRBJ1-1; 7 bases line up with TRBD1. This CDR3 has 16 amino acids. Germline loops: CDR1 LGHDT, CDR2 YNNKEL (reference sequence). V lost 0 bases and J lost 8; bases outside the gene matches: 12. This CDR3 is CASSQDRRGRQGEAFF. For the CDR3, the DNA is TGTGCCAGCAGCCAAGATAGGAGGGGGCGGCAGGGAGAAGCTTTCTTT.